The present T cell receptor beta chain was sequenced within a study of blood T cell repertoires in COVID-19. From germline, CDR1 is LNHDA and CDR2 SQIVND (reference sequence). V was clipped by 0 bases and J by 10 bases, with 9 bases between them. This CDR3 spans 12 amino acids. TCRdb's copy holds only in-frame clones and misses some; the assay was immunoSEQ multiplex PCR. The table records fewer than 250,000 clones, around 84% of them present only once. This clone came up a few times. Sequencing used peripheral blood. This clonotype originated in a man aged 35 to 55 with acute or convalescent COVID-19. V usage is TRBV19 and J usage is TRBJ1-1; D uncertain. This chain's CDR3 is CASSIDSGSAFF. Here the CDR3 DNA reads TGTGCCAGTAGTATAGATTCGGGGTCAGCTTTCTTT.